This TCR beta chain was sequenced for a study of identifying expanded T cells in peripheral blood. The method was immunoSEQ multiplex PCR; TCRdb's version includes in-frame clones alone and lacks a portion of them. This sample has about 78,000 clones, with more than 70% found just once. The CDR3 runs 17 residues. Germline CDR1 is KGHSH and CDR2 is LQKENI. Trimming left V 2 bases short and J 1 base short, with 14 bases between. Collection occurred without any documented infections or immune events in donors. Study outcomes and limitations: Across healthy donors, higher total template counts meant significantly greater approximately two-week count variance. Differentially abundant clones: roughly 1.3 between replicates, 16.4 at roughly 13 days, less than 20 at four.

Details on this clone: What it binds is unknown.

Sequencing was carried out using blood. This receptor was taken from a person aged 18 to 70 in good health. The rearrangement joins TRBV18 to TRBJ2-2; weak D call: TRBD1 (6 bases). The CDR3 spells CASSPADSPQNTGELFF. In DNA, the CDR3 is TGTGCCAGCTCACCAGCGGACAGCCCTCAGAACACCGGGGAGCTGTTTTTT. Combining the CDR3 with reference TRBV18 and TRBJ2-2 gives the whole variable domain NAGVMQNPRHLVRRRGQEARLRCSPMKGHSHVYWYRQLPEEGLKFMVYLQKENIIDESGMPKERFSAEFPKEGPSILRIQQVVRGDSAAYFCASSPADSPQNTGELFFGEGSRLTVL.